Detailed here is one TCR beta chain. Its antigen remains unknown. The time point: healthy volunteer bleed at 2 weeks. Unfractionated whole blood yielded total RNA. This record comes from a study of human T cells and chemical hapten exposure. Study at large: Per-sample TCR yield variability stemmed mainly from small pooled library volume differences. The study's findings and limits: With regard to DPC sensitization, TCRs above 1 in 1000 frequency did not change.

The CDR3 extends over 15 amino acids. The V gene's germline CDR1 is SGDLS and CDR2 YYNGEE. The trim removed 1 base at V and 2 bases at J, leaving 2 bases unmatched. The study used a library that attached unique molecular identifiers to individual cDNA molecules. Original data processing: Ranging from roughly 20,000 to 750,000, TCR counts per sample had a median value of approximately 99,000. Using its own MiXCR run on the RACE reads, TCRdb lists one record per CDR3 protein. Clone size and V and J calls follow TCRdb, not the original study. The sample carries about 41,000 distinct CDR3 sequences, 4.4% recorded once.

This sequence originates from a human donor in good health. Some clones in this sample may be carry-over from other donors' samples. V gene TRBV9 combines with J gene TRBJ2-1, with 8 bases aligning to TRBD1. The sequencing sample was made of whole blood. The CDR3 DNA reads as TGTGCCAGCAGCGTACAGGGGGCGACCTACAATGAGCAGTTCTTC. This codes for CASSVQGATYNEQFF.